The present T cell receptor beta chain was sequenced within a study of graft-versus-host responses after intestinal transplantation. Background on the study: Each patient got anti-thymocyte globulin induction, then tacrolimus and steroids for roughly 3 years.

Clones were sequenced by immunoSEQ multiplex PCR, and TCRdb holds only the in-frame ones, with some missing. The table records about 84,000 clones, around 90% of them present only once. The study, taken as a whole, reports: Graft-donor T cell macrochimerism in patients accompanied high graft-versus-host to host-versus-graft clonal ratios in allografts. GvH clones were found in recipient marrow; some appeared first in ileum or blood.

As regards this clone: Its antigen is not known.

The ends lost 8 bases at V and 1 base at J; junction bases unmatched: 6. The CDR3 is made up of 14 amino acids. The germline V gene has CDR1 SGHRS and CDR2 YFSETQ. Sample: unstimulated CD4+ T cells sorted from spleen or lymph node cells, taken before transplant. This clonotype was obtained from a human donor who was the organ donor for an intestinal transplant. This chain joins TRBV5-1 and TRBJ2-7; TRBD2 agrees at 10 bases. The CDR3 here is CASRLAGLSYEQYF. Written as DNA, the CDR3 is TGCGCCAGTCGACTAGCGGGTTTATCCTACGAGCAGTACTTC. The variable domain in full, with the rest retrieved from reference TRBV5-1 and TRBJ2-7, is KAGVTQTPRYLIKTRGQQVTLSCSPISGHRSVSWYQQTPGQGLQFLFEYFSETQRNKGNFPGRFSGRQFSNSRSEMNVSTLELGDSALYLCASRLAGLSYEQYFGPGTRLTVT.